One sample yielded the 4 T cell receptor beta chains listed below, sequenced in a study of control samples from healthy donors and cancer patients. Produced via immunoSEQ multiplex PCR; TCRdb's table is partial and in-frame only. There are 150,000 to 200,000 clones in the sample; roughly 91% occur only once, and roughly 1.6% lies in the top ten. The sequenced material came from blood. These receptors originate from a man between 18 and 29 years old in good health.

J is TRBJ1-2 and V is TRBV12-5, with 11 bases matching TRBD1. CDR3 length: 14 amino acids. Germline loops: CDR1 LGHNT, CDR2 FRNRAP. Losses at the gene ends were 5 bases for V and 8 bases for J; bases not matched to a gene: 7. CDR3 amino acids: CASGSGQGAGGYTF. The CDR3, as DNA: TGTGCTAGTGGTAGCGGACAGGGGGCGGGCGGCTACACCTTC. Full variable domain (remainder filled in from reference TRBV12-5 and TRBJ1-2): DARVTQTPRHKVTEMGQEVTMRCQPILGHNTVFWYRQTMMQGLELLAYFRNRAPLDDSGMPKDRFSAEMPDATLATLKIQPSEPRDSAVYFCASGSGQGAGGYTFGSGTRLTVV.

The chain employs TRBV7-3 and TRBJ2-1; no firm D call. There are 14 residues in the CDR3. Trimming took off 0 bases at V and 7 bases at J, with 10 bases between the two ends. The germline CDR1 and CDR2 sequences are SGHTA and FQGTGA. CDR3 in amino acids: CASSLTLDVNEQFF. In DNA, the CDR3 is TGTGCCAGCAGCTTAACTCTAGATGTAAATGAGCAGTTCTTC.

This chain joins TRBV28 and TRBJ2-1; 9 positions match TRBD2. The CDR3 contains 15 residues. Germline trimming cut 3 bases from V and 8 bases from J; bases unmatched to any gene: 8. The germline V gene has CDR1 MDHEN and CDR2 SYDVKM. The CDR3 loop is CASSFSAGGYDEQFF. CDR3 sequence (DNA): TGTGCCAGCAGTTTCTCAGCGGGGGGTTATGATGAGCAGTTCTTC.

The rearrangement links TRBV24-1 to TRBJ1-4, with TRBD1 matching over 7 bases. V gave up 6 bases and J gave up 1 base; unmatched junction bases: 1. CDR3 length equals 14 residues. CDR1 and CDR2 (germline): KGHDR, SFDVKD. The CDR3 reads CATSQGVTNEKLFF. The CDR3, as DNA: TGTGCCACCAGTCAGGGGGTAACTAATGAAAAACTGTTTTTT.